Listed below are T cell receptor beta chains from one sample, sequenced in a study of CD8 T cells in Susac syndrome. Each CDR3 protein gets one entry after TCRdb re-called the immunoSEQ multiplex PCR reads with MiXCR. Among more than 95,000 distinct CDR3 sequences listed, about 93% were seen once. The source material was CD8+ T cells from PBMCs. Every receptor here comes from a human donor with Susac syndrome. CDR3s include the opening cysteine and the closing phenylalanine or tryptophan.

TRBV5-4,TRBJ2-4,CASSSGTGTGGNIQYF
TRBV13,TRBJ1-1,CASSSATGGAFF
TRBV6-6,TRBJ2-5,CASTGLAGGNSETQYF
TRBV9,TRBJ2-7,CASSPEGVEQYF
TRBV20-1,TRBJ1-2,CSAKDRDSYGYTF
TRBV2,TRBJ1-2,CASSSGTGGGYTF
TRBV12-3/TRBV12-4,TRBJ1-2,CASRGQGTYGYTF
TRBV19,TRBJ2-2,CASRPRTANTGELFF
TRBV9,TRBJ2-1,CASSAGAGNEQFF
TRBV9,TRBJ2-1,CASSGSGREYNEQFF